One sample yielded the 5 T cell receptor beta chains listed below, sequenced in a study of glioma-infiltrating T cells. Amplification of TCR alpha and beta CDR3 regions from RNA used iRepertoire nested multiplex PCR. Each CDR3 protein is one row after TCRdb ran MiXCR on the multiplex PCR reads. The sample holds around 43,000 distinct CDR3 sequences, around 20% seen once. Sequenced material: glioma tissue, nonneoplastic brain tissue, or PBMCs (not recorded which). Receptors were obtained from a human donor with low-grade glioma or glioblastoma, undergoing nonglioma brain surgery, or in good health (not recorded which).

Of note for this clonotype: A read error may explain this, as a much larger clone is one base away. The chain uses TRBV19 and TRBJ2-5; 12 bases match TRBD2. CDR3 length equals 17 residues. CDR1 and CDR2 from the germline V gene are LNHDA and SQIVND (reference sequence). The CDR3 DNA follows: TGTGCCAGTCCCTCACCCCCGGCTAGCGGGGGGGAAGAGACCAAGTACTTC. The encoded protein is CASPSPPASGGEETKYF.

In this sample, this clonotype turned up a few times. This sequence joins TRBV30 and TRBJ1-5; possibly TRBD1 for D (5 bases). V lost 5 bases, J lost 3 bases, and 11 bases lay in between. The germline V gene encodes CDR1 GTSNPN and CDR2 SVGIG (reference sequence). The CDR3 is 13 amino acids. The CDR3 bases are TGTGCCTGGGGCAGGGACTACAATCAGCCCCAGCATTTT. Translated: CAWGRDYNQPQHF.

There are a few counts of this clonotype. The gene calls are TRBV3-1 and TRBJ2-5, with D tentatively TRBD2 (5 bases). The V gene lost 8 bases and the J gene lost 2 bases, with 9 bases spanning the gap. The CDR3 totals 12 residues. The germline gives CDR1 LGHDT, CDR2 YNNKEL (reference sequence). The CDR3 protein is CASGRGQETQYF. CDR3 coding DNA: TGTGCCAGCGGGAGAGGGCAAGAGACCCAGTACTTC.

Many counts were recorded for this clonotype. The chain uses TRBV20-1 and TRBJ2-7, with 9 bases fitting TRBD1. Germline assignment: CDR1 DFQATT and CDR2 SNEGSKA (reference sequence). The CDR3 loop spans 14 amino acids. V was pared by 2 bases and J by 3 bases, with 5 bases of the junction left unmatched. The CDR3 DNA sequence: TGCAGTGCTAGACCGGGACAGGGAGTCTACGAGCAGTACTTC. The encoded protein is CSARPGQGVYEQYF.

This clonotype was recorded at least ten times. CDR3 residues: CSARSLDAQEQFF. The CDR3, as DNA: TGCAGTGCGCGTAGTTTGGACGCTCAGGAGCAGTTCTTC. This sequence joins TRBV20-1 and TRBJ2-1; D is unresolved. Germline V gene sequence: CDR1 DFQATT, CDR2 SNEGSKA (reference sequence). The CDR3 extends over 13 amino acids. V was cut by 6 bases and J by 10 bases, with 19 bases left in between.